This passage covers 4 T cell receptor beta chains from one sample sequenced in a study of T cell changes during pregnancy in multiple sclerosis. Method: immunoSEQ multiplex PCR; TCRdb's copy keeps in-frame clones and lacks some. Of 40,000 to 60,000 clones listed, about nine tenths are singletons. This sample comprised CD4+ T cells from peripheral blood mononuclear cells, obtained in the third trimester of pregnancy. These receptors all come from a female donor with multiple sclerosis, enrolled in a pregnancy study.

The rearrangement links TRBV29-1 to TRBJ2-1; weak D call: TRBD2 (6 bases). The V and J ends lost 2 bases and 10 bases respectively, with 15 bases between them. The V gene's germline CDR1 is SQVTM and CDR2 ANQGSEA. The length of the CDR3 is 13 residues. The CDR3 DNA reads TGCAGCGTTGAATTCCGGTTGGGAGGCGAGCAGTTCTTC. Its protein product is CSVEFRLGGEQFF.

The rearrangement joins TRBV14 to TRBJ1-2; D is unresolved. CDR3 length: 15 amino acids. The germline V gene has CDR1 SGHDN and CDR2 FVKESK. V gave up 1 base and J gave up 5 bases, with 14 bases separating them. The chain's CDR3 is CASSQGNLGRYGYTF. CDR3 nucleotides: TGTGCCAGCAGCCAAGGGAACCTAGGGAGGTATGGCTACACCTTC.

The V and J genes are TRBV6-6 and TRBJ1-3; weak D call: TRBD1 (5 bases). The V end lost 5 bases, the J end lost 0 bases, and 11 bases lay between the germline ends. Germline CDR1 MNHNY, CDR2 SVGAGI (reference sequence). This CDR3 has 15 residues. The chain's CDR3 is CASSHWGSSGNTIYF. The DNA of the CDR3 is TGTGCCAGCAGTCATTGGGGCTCCTCTGGAAACACCATATATTTT.

This sequence joins TRBV19 and TRBJ2-1, with 9 bases lining up with TRBD2. Germline V gene sequence: CDR1 LNHDA, CDR2 SQIVND (reference sequence). The CDR3 is made up of 19 amino acids. V was clipped by 1 base and J by 7 bases; unmatched bases: 17. CDR3 coding DNA: TGTGCCAGTAGTATAGTCCTAGCGGGGCCTTACAAAAAGAGGAATGAGCAGTTCTTC. This encodes CASSIVLAGPYKKRNEQFF.